This T cell receptor beta chain comes out of a study of blood T cells in healthy people across ages. Study-wide points: Comparison with aged donors showed that long-lived donors had more naive CD4+ cells and higher diversity. No one knew whether donors had CMV, which possibly confounded expanded clonotype changes.

In the case of this clonotype: The target antigen is unknown.

Together with a sample-barcoded 5' primer, a J-beta primer mix was included in a second PCR lasting 7 to 11 cycles. TCRdb analysed the 5' RACE reads with MiXCR anew, one entry per CDR3 protein. The sample lists around 1.5 million distinct CDR3 sequences, about 40% seen once, with less than 8% in the top ten. Source material: blood. The clonotype was recovered from a woman under 30 in good health.

CDR3 coding DNA: TGTGCCAGCAACAAGGGTCTGGGGCGGTCGAATGAGCAGTACTTC. It specifies CASNKGLGRSNEQYF. The rearrangement joins TRBV7-8 to TRBJ2-5, with D possibly being TRBD1 (5 bases). The germline CDR1 and CDR2 sequences are SGHVS and FQNEAQ. The ends were cut back, 7 bases at V and 11 bases at J, with 26 bases in the middle. This CDR3 has 15 residues.